One and the same sample provided the 6 T cell receptor beta chains below, sequenced in a study of cytomegalovirus exposure and HLA in healthy donors. Assay used: immunoSEQ multiplex PCR; TCRdb lists only in-frame clones, some missing. The table includes about 220,000 clones, 75% to 95% detected once. The sequencing sample was made of PBMCs. These receptors were collected from a woman aged 18-35 years in good health and CMV-seronegative.

The gene calls are TRBV10-3 and TRBJ1-4, with 8 nucleotides matching TRBD1. The germline V gene encodes CDR1 ENHRY and CDR2 SYGVKD. The CDR3 is 16 residues long. Trimming cost V 4 bases and J 7 bases; bases outside gene matches: 11. CDR3 in DNA: TGTGCCATCAGTGCGAATACAGGGGGTCGGGGTGAAAAACTGTTTTTT. Translated, it gives CAISANTGGRGEKLFF.

In its sample, this clone was seen once. V gene TRBV6-6 combines with J gene TRBJ2-5; 7 bases are shared with TRBD1. V lost 7 bases to trimming and J lost 5 bases; unmatched junction nucleotides: 16. Germline CDR1 is MNHNY and CDR2 is SVGAGI (reference sequence). The CDR3 runs to 16 residues. CDR3 amino acids: CASTKKQGSGFETQYF. CDR3 DNA sequence: TGTGCCAGCACCAAAAAACAGGGGTCGGGCTTTGAGACCCAGTACTTC.

The rearrangement joins TRBV27 to TRBJ2-7; 7 nucleotides align to TRBD1. V lost 3 bases, J lost 2 bases, and 22 bases stayed unmatched. Looked up from germline, CDR1 is MNHEY and CDR2 is SMNVEV (reference sequence). The CDR3 is made up of 20 amino acids. The CDR3 protein is CASSFHGNFQGQPITYEQYF. CDR3 bases: TGTGCCAGCAGTTTTCACGGCAACTTCCAGGGACAGCCGATTACCTACGAGCAGTACTTC.

CDR3 sequence reads: CASSREGVGDQPQHF. The DNA of the CDR3 is TGTGCCAGCAGCCGGGAGGGGGTTGGCGATCAGCCCCAGCATTTT. V gene TRBV5-5 combines with J gene TRBJ1-5; perhaps TRBD1 as D (6 bases). The CDR3 sequence is 15 residues long. Trimming removed 4 bases from V and 5 bases from J, with 16 bases in between. Germline V gene lookup returns CDR1 SGHKS and CDR2 YYEKEE (reference sequence).

V and J are TRBV11-3 and TRBJ2-2; 15 positions match TRBD2. The germline CDR1 and CDR2 sequences are SGHNT and YENEEA. The CDR3 loop spans 18 amino acids. With 4 bases clipped from V and 6 bases from J, the junction kept 9 bases outside the gene matches. The CDR3 reads CASSSPGLAGGLPGELFF. CDR3 coding DNA: TGTGCCAGCAGCTCCCCAGGACTAGCGGGAGGGTTGCCCGGGGAGCTGTTTTTT.

This chain connects TRBV5-4 to TRBJ2-5; D perhaps matches TRBD1 (6 bases). V shed 0 bases and J shed 3 bases, with 9 bases lying between them. This CDR3 contains 14 residues. CDR1 and CDR2 from the germline V gene are SGHNT and YYREEE (reference sequence). The CDR3 spells CASSLGQVEETQYF. The DNA of the CDR3 is TGTGCCAGCAGCTTGGGACAGGTGGAAGAGACCCAGTACTTC.